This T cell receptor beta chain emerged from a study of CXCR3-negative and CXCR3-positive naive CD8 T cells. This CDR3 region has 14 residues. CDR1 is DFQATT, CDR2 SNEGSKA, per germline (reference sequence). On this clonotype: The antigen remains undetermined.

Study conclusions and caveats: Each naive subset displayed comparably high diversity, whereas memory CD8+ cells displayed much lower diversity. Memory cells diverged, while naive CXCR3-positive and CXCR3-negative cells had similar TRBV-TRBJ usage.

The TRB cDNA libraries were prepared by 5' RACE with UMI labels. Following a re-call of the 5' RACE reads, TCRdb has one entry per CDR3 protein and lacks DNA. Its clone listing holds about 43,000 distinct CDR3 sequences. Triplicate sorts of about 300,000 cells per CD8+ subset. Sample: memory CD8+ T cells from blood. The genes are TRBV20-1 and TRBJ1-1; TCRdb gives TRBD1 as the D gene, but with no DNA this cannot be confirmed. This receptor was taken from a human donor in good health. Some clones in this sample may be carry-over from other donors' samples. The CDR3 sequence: CSARGDGGDTEAFF.